This is a list of T cell receptor beta chains from one sample in a study of cytomegalovirus exposure and HLA in healthy donors. Sequencing was performed with immunoSEQ multiplex PCR; in TCRdb, only in-frame clones are kept and a portion is missing. The sample carries roughly 160,000 clones, around 84% recorded once. The sample taken for sequencing was PBMCs. These receptors all come from a boy younger than 10 in good health and CMV-seronegative. Each CDR3 is given with its conserved first and last residue. The order of the fields is D gene, clone size, J gene, V gene, CDR3 DNA, CDR3 protein. The D gene is left open where the match is weak. The size of a clone is reported for some rows only, either as once, few or many, or as a class for expanded clones.

d_call: TRBD1; clone_size: -; j_call: TRBJ2-5; v_call: TRBV5-6; cdr3_nt: TGTGCCAGCAGCTTGGACGAGACAGGGCGAGAGACCCAGTACTTC; cdr3_aa: CASSLDETGRETQYF
d_call: TRBD1; clone_size: -; j_call: TRBJ1-2; v_call: TRBV5-4; cdr3_nt: TGTGCCAGCAGCCCCGGGACAGGGGCGAACTATGGCTACACCTTC; cdr3_aa: CASSPGTGANYGYTF
d_call: TRBD1; clone_size: -; j_call: TRBJ2-5; v_call: TRBV5-1; cdr3_nt: TGCGCCAGCAGCCGACAGGGGGGGGAGACCCAGTACTTC; cdr3_aa: CASSRQGGETQYF
d_call: TRBD1; clone_size: -; j_call: TRBJ1-5; v_call: TRBV6-1; cdr3_nt: TGTGCCAGCAGAGAGGGGGCAATCATGGCCCAGCATTTT; cdr3_aa: CASREGAIMAQHF
d_call: -; clone_size: -; j_call: TRBJ1-4; v_call: TRBV11-2; cdr3_nt: TGTGCCAGCAGCCCGGGTCTACTACTTAATGAAAAACTGTTTTTT; cdr3_aa: CASSPGLLLNEKLFF
d_call: -; clone_size: -; j_call: TRBJ2-5; v_call: TRBV5-4; cdr3_nt: TGTGCCAGCAGCTTGGCCGGGACAACCGCCGGGGAGACCCAGTACTTC; cdr3_aa: CASSLAGTTAGETQYF
d_call: TRBD1; clone_size: -; j_call: TRBJ2-2; v_call: TRBV28; cdr3_nt: TGTGCCAGCAGTTCGCCAGGACAGGGGGCATCGGGGGAGCTGTTTTTT; cdr3_aa: CASSSPGQGASGELFF
d_call: TRBD1; clone_size: -; j_call: TRBJ2-5; v_call: TRBV5-4; cdr3_nt: TGTGCCAGCAGCCGCGACAGGGGTGGTACCGAGACCCAGTACTTC; cdr3_aa: CASSRDRGGTETQYF
d_call: -; clone_size: -; j_call: TRBJ1-1; v_call: TRBV7-9; cdr3_nt: TGTGCCAGCAGCCTGCCGGGGGGGACTGAAGCTTTCTTT; cdr3_aa: CASSLPGGTEAFF
d_call: TRBD1; clone_size: -; j_call: TRBJ1-1; v_call: TRBV6-5; cdr3_nt: TGTGCCACCACAGGGGGCGGTCGGAACACTGAAGCTTTCTTT; cdr3_aa: CATTGGGRNTEAFF
d_call: TRBD1; clone_size: -; j_call: TRBJ1-2; v_call: TRBV27; cdr3_nt: TGTGCCAGCAGTTTCCGGACAGGGGGCGATGGCTACACCTTC; cdr3_aa: CASSFRTGGDGYTF
d_call: TRBD1; clone_size: -; j_call: TRBJ2-3; v_call: TRBV6-4; cdr3_nt: TGTGCCAGCAGGGGACAGGGGGCAAGCACAGATACGCAGTATTTT; cdr3_aa: CASRGQGASTDTQYF
d_call: -; clone_size: -; j_call: TRBJ2-1; v_call: TRBV6-1; cdr3_nt: TGTGCCAGCAGTGAAGGGTATACAGCGGACGAGCAGTTCTTC; cdr3_aa: CASSEGYTADEQFF
d_call: -; clone_size: -; j_call: TRBJ1-2; v_call: TRBV28; cdr3_nt: TGTGCCAGCGGCTCGGGTGCTAACTATGGCTACACCTTC; cdr3_aa: CASGSGANYGYTF
d_call: TRBD1; clone_size: few; j_call: TRBJ2-2; v_call: TRBV29-1; cdr3_nt: TGCAGCGTTGAAGAGAGGGGGCGCCTCGGGGAGCTGTTTTTT; cdr3_aa: CSVEERGRLGELFF
d_call: TRBD2; clone_size: -; j_call: TRBJ2-1; v_call: TRBV7-7; cdr3_nt: TGTGCCAGCAGCCTCTCCGGGACTAGCGGATACAATGAGCAGTTCTTC; cdr3_aa: CASSLSGTSGYNEQFF
d_call: -; clone_size: -; j_call: TRBJ2-7; v_call: TRBV6-1; cdr3_nt: TGTGCCAGCTCCAAATCCTACGAGCAGTACTTC; cdr3_aa: CASSKSYEQYF
d_call: -; clone_size: -; j_call: TRBJ1-3; v_call: TRBV29-1; cdr3_nt: TGCAGCGTTGAACAGTACAGCCTGACCGGAAACACCATATATTTT; cdr3_aa: CSVEQYSLTGNTIYF
d_call: TRBD1; clone_size: -; j_call: TRBJ1-5; v_call: TRBV18; cdr3_nt: TGTGCCAGCTCACCCATCGACAGGGGTGGCAATCAGCCCCAGCATTTT; cdr3_aa: CASSPIDRGGNQPQHF
d_call: TRBD1; clone_size: -; j_call: TRBJ1-2; v_call: TRBV28; cdr3_nt: TGTGCCAGCAGTCCTAAGGGCCAGGGGGCGAGGTATGGCTACACCTTC; cdr3_aa: CASSPKGQGARYGYTF
d_call: TRBD1; clone_size: once; j_call: TRBJ1-1; v_call: TRBV27; cdr3_nt: TGTGCCAGCAGTCCCTTTGGACAGGGGGCTTCGTACACTGAAGCTTTCTTT; cdr3_aa: CASSPFGQGASYTEAFF
d_call: TRBD1; clone_size: -; j_call: TRBJ1-4; v_call: TRBV5-1; cdr3_nt: TGCGCCAGCAGGGGACAGAGTGCAACTAATGAAAAACTGTTTTTT; cdr3_aa: CASRGQSATNEKLFF
d_call: -; clone_size: -; j_call: TRBJ2-1; v_call: TRBV6-6; cdr3_nt: TGTGCCAGCAGTACGGGTCTACCGGGGAATGAGCAGTTCTTC; cdr3_aa: CASSTGLPGNEQFF
d_call: TRBD1; clone_size: -; j_call: TRBJ2-1; v_call: TRBV30; cdr3_nt: TGTGCCTGGAGGTCGACAGGGGAGCAGTTCTTC; cdr3_aa: CAWRSTGEQFF
d_call: TRBD1; clone_size: -; j_call: TRBJ1-5; v_call: TRBV2; cdr3_nt: TGTGCCAGCAGTAGACAGGGGGGCCTCAATCAGCCCCAGCATTTT; cdr3_aa: CASSRQGGLNQPQHF
d_call: -; clone_size: -; j_call: TRBJ2-5; v_call: TRBV20-1; cdr3_nt: TGCAGTGCTCAGGGCCAAGAGACCCAGTACTTC; cdr3_aa: CSAQGQETQYF
d_call: -; clone_size: -; j_call: TRBJ1-1; v_call: TRBV5-1; cdr3_nt: TGCGCCAGCAGCTTGAGACAGGTGAACACTGAAGCTTTCTTT; cdr3_aa: CASSLRQVNTEAFF
d_call: -; clone_size: -; j_call: TRBJ1-1; v_call: TRBV6-1; cdr3_nt: TGTGCCAGCAGTGAAGCAAGCAGGGCGAACACTGAAGCTTTCTTT; cdr3_aa: CASSEASRANTEAFF
d_call: -; clone_size: -; j_call: TRBJ2-2; v_call: TRBV6-5; cdr3_nt: TGTGCCAGCACCCATCAGGGGGAGCTGTTTTTT; cdr3_aa: CASTHQGELFF
d_call: -; clone_size: -; j_call: TRBJ2-5; v_call: TRBV5-1; cdr3_nt: TGCGCCAGCAGCTTGGTTCTAGCTGGGGAGACCCAGTACTTC; cdr3_aa: CASSLVLAGETQYF
d_call: -; clone_size: -; j_call: TRBJ1-5; v_call: TRBV11-1; cdr3_nt: TGTGCCAGCAGCCAGGGATCGGGTCAGCCCCAGCATTTT; cdr3_aa: CASSQGSGQPQHF
d_call: TRBD1; clone_size: -; j_call: TRBJ2-4; v_call: TRBV2; cdr3_nt: TGTGCCAGCAGAGGGACAGCCCGGGGCATTCAGTACTTC; cdr3_aa: CASRGTARGIQYF
d_call: TRBD2; clone_size: -; j_call: TRBJ2-5; v_call: TRBV11-2; cdr3_nt: TGTGCCAGCAGCTTAGTCACTAGCGGGATAGAGACCCAGTACTTC; cdr3_aa: CASSLVTSGIETQYF
d_call: -; clone_size: -; j_call: TRBJ2-7; v_call: TRBV4-2; cdr3_nt: TGTGCCAGCAGCCAAGTTCCGGGGTCGGCGGTGGAGCAGTACTTC; cdr3_aa: CASSQVPGSAVEQYF
d_call: -; clone_size: -; j_call: TRBJ1-1; v_call: TRBV9; cdr3_nt: TGTGCCAGCAGCGTAGGCGGCCGCACTGAAGCTTTCTTT; cdr3_aa: CASSVGGRTEAFF
d_call: -; clone_size: -; j_call: TRBJ2-5; v_call: TRBV5-1; cdr3_nt: TGCGCCAGCAGCTTGGCAGGTATCGAAGAGACCCAGTACTTC; cdr3_aa: CASSLAGIEETQYF
d_call: TRBD1; clone_size: -; j_call: TRBJ1-1; v_call: TRBV6-5; cdr3_nt: TGTGCCAGCAGTCCTGGGACAGGGAACACTGAAGCTTTCTTT; cdr3_aa: CASSPGTGNTEAFF
d_call: TRBD1; clone_size: few; j_call: TRBJ1-1; v_call: TRBV15; cdr3_nt: TGTGCCACCAGCAGTCAGTTCGGGACAGTGAACACTGAAGCTTTCTTT; cdr3_aa: CATSSQFGTVNTEAFF
d_call: TRBD1; clone_size: -; j_call: TRBJ2-2; v_call: TRBV7-8; cdr3_nt: TGTGCCAGCAGCGCCCAGCAGGGGGCGCGGAGCGGGGAGCTGTTTTTT; cdr3_aa: CASSAQQGARSGELFF
d_call: -; clone_size: -; j_call: TRBJ2-2; v_call: TRBV30; cdr3_nt: TGTGCCTGGAAAGCGATATCGAACACCGGGGAGCTGTTTTTT; cdr3_aa: CAWKAISNTGELFF
d_call: -; clone_size: -; j_call: TRBJ2-2; v_call: TRBV11-3; cdr3_nt: TGTGCCAGCAGCGGTACTAGCTCGCCCGGGGAGCTGTTTTTT; cdr3_aa: CASSGTSSPGELFF
d_call: TRBD2; clone_size: -; j_call: TRBJ2-1; v_call: TRBV6-4; cdr3_nt: TGTGCCAGCAGCCCAAAAGCGGGGGGGCTCGGTGAGCAGTTCTTC; cdr3_aa: CASSPKAGGLGEQFF
d_call: TRBD1; clone_size: -; j_call: TRBJ1-2; v_call: TRBV5-4; cdr3_nt: TGTGCCAGCAGCTCCCTGGACAGGGGTGACTATGGCTACACCTTC; cdr3_aa: CASSSLDRGDYGYTF
d_call: -; clone_size: once; j_call: TRBJ1-2; v_call: TRBV5-1; cdr3_nt: TGCGCCAGCAGCGCGGGGGATGGCTACACCTTC; cdr3_aa: CASSAGDGYTF
d_call: -; clone_size: -; j_call: TRBJ2-1; v_call: TRBV7-9; cdr3_nt: TGTGCCAGCAGTATCGACAGTAACAATGAGCAGTTCTTC; cdr3_aa: CASSIDSNNEQFF